This TCR beta chain was sequenced for a study of identical twins. Whole-study results and caveats: There is a chance that invariant MAIT and iNKT cells partially muddied zero-insertion analyses. Memory repertoires showed no such pattern, whereas abundant cord blood beta clonotypes carried fewer insertions.

One entry per CDR3 protein results from TCRdb running MiXCR on the 5' RACE reads. The table lists a few hundred thousand distinct CDR3 sequences, around a sixth of them singletons. The V gene lost 3 bases and the J gene lost 5 bases, with 17 bases spanning the gap. The CDR3 sequence is 16 residues long. Germline assignment: CDR1 SEHNR and CDR2 FQNEAQ (reference sequence). Among all donors, each was a healthy Caucasian. A note on this clonotype: The antigen is not known.

The sample taken for sequencing was naive T cells sorted from blood. This TCR came from a man between 50 and 59 years old in good health. V and J are TRBV7-9 and TRBJ1-5; D uncertain. In nucleotides, the CDR3 is TGTGCCAGCAGCTTGGGGTCGGGTATGGCGGATCAGCCCCAGCATTTT. Its protein is CASSLGSGMADQPQHF.